This entry is about one T cell receptor beta chain. Its cognate antigen is unknown. Indicated time point: week 23, last vaccination. Every vaccination contained 300 ug of the mutant IDH1 20-mer peptide and was paired with topical imiquimod. The sample originates from a study of a mutant IDH1 vaccine in newly diagnosed glioma. Profiling relied on immunoSEQ multiplex PCR, and the TCRdb table lists in-frame clones only, not all of them. The sample yields 35,000 to 50,000 clones, approximately 84% seen once. This CDR3 region has 17 residues. V lost 4 bases and J lost 5, with 24 bases in between. Germline V gene data show CDR1 as SGHNT and CDR2 as YYREEE (reference sequence).

The sample here was PBMCs, taken from a glioma patient whose treatment included an IDH1 peptide vaccine. The sequence came from a woman between 18 and 29 years old with glioma. Some clones in this sample may be carry-over from other donors' samples. This chain joins TRBV5-4 and TRBJ2-5, with a weak D call TRBD2 (5 bases). The CDR3 coding sequence is TGTGCCAGCAGCCCGGAGGTGGCTGGAGCGTCCTGGGAGACCCAGTACTTC. It encodes CASSPEVAGASWETQYF.